The 14 T cell receptor beta chains reported below all come from one sample, sequenced in a study of T cells in Graves' hyperthyroidism and ophthalmopathy. Amplification yielded TCR beta CDR3 regions, with RNA transcripts as the source. First-round RT-PCR with HTBI primers amplified the TCR CDR3 region. TCRdb re-called the multiplex PCR reads with MiXCR, one entry per CDR3 protein. The data show roughly 740,000 distinct CDR3 sequences, about 16% seen once. Sequenced input: blood. These TCRs come from a young man with Graves' hyperthyroidism.

V usage is TRBV20-1 and J usage is TRBJ2-2; D not resolved. V gave up 0 bases and J gave up 1 base, with 9 bases separating them. The CDR3 contains 15 residues. Germline-derived CDR1 and CDR2 are DFQATT and SNEGSKA (reference sequence). The CDR3 here is CSARDLRRNTGELFF. CDR3 sequence (DNA): TGCAGTGCTAGAGATCTTAGGAGGAACACCGGGGAGCTGTTTTTT.

This clonotype was seen ten or more times. This chain joins TRBV24-1 and TRBJ2-1; 13 positions match TRBD2. CDR3 length: 15 residues. Germline CDR1 reads KGHDR; CDR2 reads SFDVKD. The V and J ends lost 4 bases and 7 bases, in that order; junction bases with no gene match: 3. The chain's CDR3 is CATSEWTSGRNEQFF. CDR3 bases: TGTGCCACCAGTGAGTGGACTAGCGGGAGAAATGAGCAGTTCTTC.

This clonotype appeared a few times. The gene calls are TRBV9 and TRBJ2-7; 14 bases align to TRBD2. Per the germline V gene, CDR1 is SGDLS and CDR2 is YYNGEE. The ends lost 4 bases at V and 7 bases at J; junction bases unmatched: 7. The CDR3 consists of 15 residues. The CDR3 loop is CASSPGGTSGREQYF. The CDR3, as DNA: TGTGCCAGCAGCCCGGGGGGGACTAGCGGGAGAGAGCAGTACTTC. The variable domain in full, completed from reference TRBV9 and TRBJ2-7, reads DSGVTQTPKHLITATGQRVTLRCSPRSGDLSVYWYQQSLDQGLQFLIQYYNGEERAKGNILERFSAQQFPDLHSELNLSSLELGDSALYFCASSPGGTSGREQYFGPGTRLTVT.

This clonotype was found many times. This sequence joins TRBV12-3 or TRBV12-4 and TRBJ2-3, with D perhaps TRBD2 (6 bases). The V end was cut by 5 bases, the J end by 5 bases, with 20 bases between. This CDR3 has 16 residues. The CDR3 loop is CASSLIISEGLDTQYF. The CDR3 DNA reads as TGTGCCAGCAGTCTTATTATCAGCGAGGGACTAGATACGCAGTATTTT.

This clonotype was seen a handful of times. Just one base apart from a much larger clone, this may be a read error. The rearrangement joins TRBV11-1 to TRBJ1-4; D might be TRBD1 (5 bases). The germline gives CDR1 SGHAT, CDR2 FQDESV (reference sequence). CDR3 size: 15 residues. The V end was cut by 5 bases, the J end by 5 bases, with 15 bases between. The CDR3: CASSESGAENEKLFF. DNA for the CDR3: TGTGCCAGCAGCGAATCCGGGGCAGAGAATGAAAAACTGTTTTTT.

This clonotype has ten or more counts. The chain combines TRBV11-3 with TRBJ1-5, with 7 bases lining up with TRBD1. Per the germline V gene, CDR1 is SGHNT and CDR2 is YENEEA. With V trimmed by 0 bases and J by 7 bases, 9 bases remained unmatched. The CDR3 has 16 amino acids. CDR3: CASSLDPAGGGQPQHF. In DNA form, the CDR3 reads TGTGCCAGCAGCTTAGATCCGGCAGGGGGTGGGCAGCCCCAGCATTTT. The variable domain in full, completed from reference TRBV11-3 and TRBJ1-5, reads EAGVVQSPRYKIIEKKQPVAFWCNPISGHNTLYWYLQNLGQGPELLIRYENEEAVDDSQLPKDRFSAERLKGVDSTLKIQPAELGDSAVYLCASSLDPAGGGQPQHFGDGTRLSIL.

J is TRBJ2-2 and V is TRBV29-1; D might be TRBD1 or TRBD2, each matching 6 bases. Germline values: CDR1 SQVTM, CDR2 ANQGSEA. Trimming removed 4 bases from V and 6 bases from J, with 18 bases in between. The CDR3 length is 15 residues. CDR3 loop: CSVAYRGERAGELFF. Here the CDR3 DNA reads TGCAGCGTTGCGTATAGGGGGGAAAGAGCCGGGGAGCTGTTTTTT.

This clonotype was recorded at least ten times. The genes are TRBV28 and TRBJ2-7; 8 bases align to TRBD2. Germline CDR1 reads MDHEN; CDR2 reads SYDVKM. The CDR3 loop spans 14 amino acids. With V trimmed by 6 bases and J by 6 bases, 10 bases remained unmatched. The CDR3 region is CASRPAGGAGEQYF. Here the CDR3 DNA reads TGTGCCAGCAGGCCCGCCGGGGGGGCGGGCGAGCAGTACTTC.

This clonotype was picked up many times. The chain joins TRBV29-1 to TRBJ1-2; D uncertain. Germline V gene sequence: CDR1 SQVTM, CDR2 ANQGSEA. This CDR3 is 13 amino acids long. Trimming left V 0 bases short and J 8 bases short, with 13 bases between. Here the CDR3 DNA reads TGCAGCGTTGAAGATTGGAGGGCGGGAGGCTACACCTTC. This gives the protein CSVEDWRAGGYTF.

This clonotype was counted a few times. The genes are TRBV7-2 and TRBJ2-1; D possibly matches TRBD1 or TRBD2 (6 bases each). Germline V lookup: CDR1 SGHTA, CDR2 FQGNSA. CDR3 length equals 15 residues. V lost 4 bases and J lost 6, with 16 bases in between. The CDR3 DNA follows: TGTGCCAGCAGCTCCGAGCCTGGAGGGGGCAATGAGCAGTTCTTC. Translating gives CASSSEPGGGNEQFF.

This clonotype was recorded many times. The chain links TRBV28 to TRBJ1-2; D remains unclear. CDR3 length equals 11 residues. V lost 6 bases and J lost 2, with 4 bases in between. Germline assignment: CDR1 MDHEN and CDR2 SYDVKM. CDR3 DNA: TGTGCCAGCAGCCAGAACTATGGCTACACCTTC. It encodes CASSQNYGYTF.

This clonotype was seen ten or more times. This rearrangement joins TRBV29-1 to TRBJ2-5; 8 bases fit TRBD1. The V segment lost 3 bases and the J segment 1 base; nucleotides outside the gene matches: 7. Germline V gene lookup returns CDR1 SQVTM and CDR2 ANQGSEA. This CDR3 is built from 15 residues. CDR3 loop: CSVDLDRAIQETQYF. CDR3 nucleotide sequence: TGCAGCGTTGACCTGGACAGGGCCATCCAAGAGACCCAGTACTTC.

This clonotype was recorded many times. The rearrangement joins TRBV7-8 to TRBJ1-1; D may be TRBD1 (5 bases). The CDR3 is made up of 17 amino acids. V gave up 1 base and J gave up 1 base, with 16 bases separating them. CDR1 is SGHVS, CDR2 FQNEAQ, per germline. Here the CDR3 DNA reads TGTGCCAGCAGCTTAGATCAGCCAGGGACGGCGAACACTGAAGCTTTCTTT. Its translation: CASSLDQPGTANTEAFF.

This clonotype was observed a few times. V is TRBV3-1 and J is TRBJ2-5, with 8 bases matching TRBD2. From germline, CDR1 is LGHDT and CDR2 YNNKEL (reference sequence). Losses at the gene ends were 0 bases for V and 4 bases for J; bases not matched to a gene: 7. The CDR3 sequence is 16 residues long. The CDR3 loop reads CASSQEGPAGAETQYF. The DNA for the CDR3 is TGTGCCAGCAGCCAAGAGGGACCAGCGGGAGCAGAGACCCAGTACTTC.